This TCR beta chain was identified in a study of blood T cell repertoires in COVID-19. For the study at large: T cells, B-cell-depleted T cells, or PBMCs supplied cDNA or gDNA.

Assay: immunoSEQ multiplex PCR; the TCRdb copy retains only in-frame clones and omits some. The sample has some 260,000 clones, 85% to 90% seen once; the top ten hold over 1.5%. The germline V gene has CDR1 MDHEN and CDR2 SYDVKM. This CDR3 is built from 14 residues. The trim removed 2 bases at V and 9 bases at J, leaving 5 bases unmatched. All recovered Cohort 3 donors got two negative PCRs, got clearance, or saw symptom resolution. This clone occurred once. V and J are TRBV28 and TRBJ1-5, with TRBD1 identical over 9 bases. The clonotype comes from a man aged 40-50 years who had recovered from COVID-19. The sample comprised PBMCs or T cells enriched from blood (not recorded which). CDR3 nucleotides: TGTGCCAGCAGTTTACTCCCGGGACAGGGGCCCCAGCATTTT. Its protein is CASSLLPGQGPQHF.